This TCR beta chain was observed in a study of vaccination effects on CD4 cells after COVID-19. Sequencing in the ViraFEST assay came after antigen-specific CD4+ T cells had been expanded with viral peptide pools, which were used to stimulate PBMC. Cells that had been cultured for roughly 9 days were the source of isolated CD4+ T cells. Participants were given two doses of BNT162b2 or mRNA-1273 vaccine. Vaccinated recipients, who were negative for nucleocapsid antibodies, had no history of SARS-CoV-2 infection. The table came from immunoSEQ multiplex PCR; TCRdb's copy has only in-frame clones and leaves some out. In the table there are 25,000 to 30,000 clones, about 74% of which are singletons. The V and J ends lost 7 bases and 3 bases respectively, with 6 bases between them. Per germline, CDR1 MNHEY and CDR2 SVGAGI. The CDR3 length is 11 residues. Comment on this clone: Its specificity is not known.

This TCR came from a human donor who received a COVID-19 vaccine. The source was CD4+ T cells from PBMCs cultured with HCoV-OC43 spike peptides, collected after COVID-19 vaccination. Specified subset: HCoV-OC43 spike overlapping peptide pool stimulation. V usage is TRBV6-5 and J usage is TRBJ1-1; D unclear. The CDR3 region is CASTSYTEAFF. The CDR3 coding sequence is TGTGCCAGCACTTCATACACTGAAGCTTTCTTT.